The clone carrying this TCR beta chain was recorded many times. The junction shows a germline mismatch at one end, possibly a read error. The sample's time point: patch test 1, 2 weeks after DPC sensitization. As to treatment: therapeutic diphenylcyclopropenone sensitization with weekly scalp DPC. Alopecia patients deemed DPC-suitable, aged 18 to 70, excluding pregnancy. This entry comes from a study of human T cells and chemical hapten exposure. CDR3 length: 14 amino acids. CDR1 is LNHNV, CDR2 YYDKDF, per germline (reference sequence). MiXCR, run by TCRdb on the RACE reads, gives a single entry per CDR3 protein. The table has about 340,000 distinct CDR3 sequences, approximately 6.3% seen once; the top ten hold more than 7%.

The material was whole blood, obtained in connection with sensitization to the hapten diphenylcyclopropenone (DPC). This TCR derives from a woman under 30 with alopecia areata. Some clones in this sample may be carry-over from other donors' samples. The V call is TRBV15, the J call TRBJ2-7; TRBD2 matches 12 bases. The CDR3 reads CATSRDSGASGGEF. The CDR3 bases are TGTGCCACCAGCAGAGATAGTGGAGCTAGCGGGGGGGAGTTC. The full variable domain, with the rest looked up from reference TRBV15 and TRBJ2-7, is DAMVIQNPRYQVTQFGKPVTLSCSQTLNHNVMYWYQQKSSQAPKLLFHYYDKDFNNEADTPDNFQSRRPNTSFCFLDIRSPGLGDTAMYLCATSRDSGASGGEFGPGTRLTVT.